Below, 11 T cell receptor beta chains from the same sample are listed, as sequenced in a study of cytomegalovirus exposure and HLA in healthy donors. A multiplex PCR was run with 60 Vbeta primers and 13 Jbeta primers. Here immunoSEQ multiplex PCR was the method, and the copy in TCRdb shows in-frame clones only, minus some. The repertoire holds around 250,000 clones, with around 90% as singletons. The sequencing sample was made of PBMCs. These TCRs come from a girl aged 2-10 years in good health and CMV-seronegative.

V and J are TRBV4-1 and TRBJ2-7; 9 bases map to TRBD1. Germline V CDR1 and CDR2: MGHRA, YSYEKL. With V trimmed by 4 bases and J by 1 base, 8 bases remained unmatched. The CDR3 is 16 residues long. CDR3 DNA sequence: TGCGCCAGCAGCCCAGAGCTCGGACAGGGGTCCTACGAGCAGTACTTC. Protein: CASSPELGQGSYEQYF.

The V and J genes are TRBV5-1 and TRBJ2-7, with unresolved D. Germline lookup yields CDR1 SGHRS and CDR2 YFSETQ. Trimming stripped 0 bases from V and 0 bases from J, with 13 bases between. The CDR3 extends over 16 amino acids. CDR3: CASSLDEVMGSYEQYF. The CDR3 nucleotides are TGCGCCAGCAGCTTGGACGAGGTCATGGGCTCCTACGAGCAGTACTTC.

The chain employs TRBV5-4 and TRBJ2-1; D perhaps matches TRBD2 (6 bases). Germline CDR1 SGHNT, CDR2 YYREEE (reference sequence). V lost 9 bases, J lost 2 bases, and 12 bases lay in between. This CDR3 is built from 13 residues. CDR3 region: CATEEGTYNEQFF. CDR3 in DNA: TGTGCCACGGAGGAGGGAACCTACAATGAGCAGTTCTTC.

The CDR3 region has the DNA TGTGCCAGCAGCGTAGCGGGGGAAGTAAACTATGGCTACACCTTC. Protein sequence: CASSVAGEVNYGYTF. The rearrangement joins TRBV9 to TRBJ1-2; TRBD1 is a possible D gene (5 bases). The CDR3 loop spans 15 amino acids. Germline lookup yields CDR1 SGDLS and CDR2 YYNGEE. With 0 bases removed from V and 2 bases from J, the gap between germline ends came to 11 bases. The full variable domain, its missing parts supplied by reference TRBV9 and TRBJ1-2, is DSGVTQTPKHLITATGQRVTLRCSPRSGDLSVYWYQQSLDQGLQFLIQYYNGEERAKGNILERFSAQQFPDLHSELNLSSLELGDSALYFCASSVAGEVNYGYTFGSGTRLTVV.

The CDR3 loop is CASSLAGSYEQYF. In nucleotides, the CDR3 is TGTGCCAGCAGTCTAGCGGGGTCCTACGAGCAGTACTTC. The chain recombines TRBV6-6 with TRBJ2-7; 9 positions match TRBD2. CDR3 length equals 13 residues. Germline V lookup: CDR1 MNHNY, CDR2 SVGAGI (reference sequence). Trimming took 5 bases from V and 1 from J; bases not matched to a gene: 0.

The chain is built from TRBV6-1 and TRBJ2-7, with unresolved D. Trimming stripped 9 bases from V and 6 bases from J, with 15 bases between. This CDR3 region has 12 residues. Germline V gene lookup returns CDR1 MNHNS and CDR2 SASEGT. The CDR3 sequence is CASLGPMSEQYF. In nucleotides, the CDR3 is TGTGCCAGTTTGGGCCCAATGAGCGAGCAGTACTTC.

This clone was seen a single time. The chain has TRBV4-1 and TRBJ1-4; 10 positions match TRBD1. CDR1 and CDR2 (germline): MGHRA, YSYEKL. This CDR3 region has 14 residues. The ends lost 5 bases at V and 6 bases at J; junction bases unmatched: 3. The CDR3, as DNA: TGCGCCAGCAGCGGACAGGGGGGGGATGAAAAACTGTTTTTT. Protein: CASSGQGGDEKLFF.

CDR3 protein: CSVVLRGQVNEQFF. CDR3 nucleotide sequence: TGCAGCGTTGTTTTGCGGGGACAGGTCAATGAGCAGTTCTTC. The chain recombines TRBV29-1 with TRBJ2-1; the match to TRBD1 covers 8 bases. The germline CDR1 and CDR2 sequences are SQVTM and ANQGSEA. There are 14 residues in the CDR3. The trim removed 4 bases at V and 6 bases at J, leaving 8 bases unmatched.

The rearrangement uses TRBV5-1 and TRBJ1-4, with D possibly TRBD1 on 5 matching bases. V lost 4 bases, J lost 3 bases, and 13 bases lay in between. From germline, CDR1 is SGHRS and CDR2 YFSETQ. The CDR3 spans 15 residues. The CDR3 nucleotides read TGCGCCAGCAGCCCCCGGTCAGGGCCTAATGAAAAACTGTTTTTT. Translation gives CASSPRSGPNEKLFF.

The J gene is TRBJ2-7, the V gene TRBV4-1, with D possibly being TRBD2 (7 bases). There are 17 residues in the CDR3. V lost 0 bases and J 0 bases, leaving 15 bases between the germline ends. Germline lookup yields CDR1 MGHRA and CDR2 YSYEKL. This CDR3 reads CASSQDTAGAYSYEQYF. As DNA, the CDR3 is TGCGCCAGCAGCCAAGATACGGCGGGGGCATACTCCTACGAGCAGTACTTC.

The chain combines TRBV2 with TRBJ2-1, with a possible D match to TRBD1 (6 bases). Trimming removed 7 bases at V and 6 bases at J, with 10 bases between. Germline assignment: CDR1 SNHLY and CDR2 FYNNEI. The CDR3 extends over 12 amino acids. CDR3 bases: TGTGCCAGCACCAGGGACACCAATGAGCAGTTCTTC. Its protein is CASTRDTNEQFF. The whole variable domain, filled in from reference TRBV2 and TRBJ2-1, reads EPEVTQTPSHQVTQMGQEVILRCVPISNHLYFYWYRQILGQKVEFLVSFYNNEISEKSEIFDDQFSVERPDGSNFTLKIRSTKLEDSAMYFCASTRDTNEQFFGPGTRLTVL.